This is a list of T cell receptor beta chains from one sample in a study of blood T cell repertoires in COVID-19. The table came from immunoSEQ multiplex PCR; TCRdb's copy has only in-frame clones and leaves some out. This table has 150,000 or so clones, approximately 83% appearing once. Sequencing was carried out using PBMCs or T cells enriched from blood (not recorded which). The receptors originated from a man aged 45-65 years who had recovered from COVID-19. CDR3s include the opening cysteine and the closing phenylalanine or tryptophan. D genes are given only for firm matches. Size is stated for part of the rows, as once, few or many counts, or as a class when the clone is expanded.

abundance: few
v_gene: TRBV9
len: 14
d_gene: NA
j_gene: TRBJ1-1
CDR3aa: CASSASGDNTEAFF
CDR3nt: TGTGCCAGCAGCGCCTCAGGGGATAACACTGAAGCTTTCTTT

abundance: NA
v_gene: TRBV7-2
len: 14
d_gene: TRBD1
j_gene: TRBJ1-2
CDR3aa: CASSSLTGAYGYTF
CDR3nt: TGTGCCAGCAGCTCTCTGACAGGGGCCTATGGCTACACCTTC

abundance: NA
v_gene: TRBV2
len: 14
d_gene: NA
j_gene: TRBJ2-7
CDR3aa: CASSDFRGSYEQYF
CDR3nt: TGTGCCAGCAGTGATTTTCGGGGTTCCTACGAGCAGTACTTC

abundance: NA
v_gene: TRBV7-2
len: 13
d_gene: NA
j_gene: TRBJ1-2
CDR3aa: CASSSTGLYGYTF
CDR3nt: TGTGCCAGCAGCTCAACAGGGCTTTATGGCTACACCTTC

abundance: NA
v_gene: TRBV9
len: 12
d_gene: NA
j_gene: TRBJ1-2
CDR3aa: CASSVGGSGYTF
CDR3nt: TGTGCCAGCAGCGTAGGAGGGAGTGGCTACACCTTC

abundance: NA
v_gene: TRBV19
len: 15
d_gene: TRBD1
j_gene: TRBJ2-7
CDR3aa: CASSTAGQGAYEQYF
CDR3nt: TGTGCCAGTAGTACCGCCGGACAGGGTGCCTACGAGCAGTACTTC

abundance: NA
v_gene: TRBV4-1
len: 13
d_gene: NA
j_gene: TRBJ2-7
CDR3aa: CASSQDRAYEQYF
CDR3nt: TGCGCCAGCAGCCAGGACAGAGCCTACGAGCAGTACTTC

abundance: NA
v_gene: TRBV5-4
len: 16
d_gene: NA
j_gene: TRBJ2-2
CDR3aa: CASTLGGTLGTGELFF
CDR3nt: TGTGCCAGCACCCTAGGCGGGACCCTGGGAACCGGGGAGCTGTTTTTT

abundance: NA
v_gene: TRBV5-1
len: 14
d_gene: TRBD1
j_gene: TRBJ2-3
CDR3aa: CASSLEGTGGTLYF
CDR3nt: TGCGCCAGCAGCTTGGAAGGGACAGGGGGTACCCTCTATTTT

abundance: NA
v_gene: TRBV5-1
len: 15
d_gene: NA
j_gene: TRBJ1-4
CDR3aa: CASSAWSATNEKLFF
CDR3nt: TGCGCCAGCAGCGCTTGGAGTGCAACTAATGAAAAACTGTTTTTT

abundance: NA
v_gene: TRBV29-1
len: 15
d_gene: TRBD2
j_gene: TRBJ2-3
CDR3aa: CSVEDELADTDTQYF
CDR3nt: TGCAGCGTTGAAGACGAACTAGCGGACACAGATACGCAGTATTTT

abundance: NA
v_gene: TRBV29-1
len: 16
d_gene: NA
j_gene: TRBJ2-2
CDR3aa: CSALSPGTANTGELFF
CDR3nt: TGCAGCGCCCTCTCTCCCGGGACTGCGAACACCGGGGAGCTGTTTTTT

abundance: few
v_gene: TRBV7-9
len: 13
d_gene: TRBD1
j_gene: TRBJ1-4
CDR3aa: CASWGQKNEKLFF
CDR3nt: TGTGCCAGCTGGGGACAGAAAAATGAAAAACTGTTTTTT

abundance: NA
v_gene: TRBV6-5
len: 14
d_gene: TRBD1
j_gene: TRBJ1-1
CDR3aa: CASSQTGVNTEAFF
CDR3nt: TGTGCCAGCAGTCAGACAGGGGTGAACACTGAAGCTTTCTTT

abundance: NA
v_gene: TRBV18
len: 15
d_gene: NA
j_gene: TRBJ2-2
CDR3aa: CASSPLQESTGELFF
CDR3nt: TGTGCCAGCTCACCCTTACAAGAATCCACCGGGGAGCTGTTTTTT

abundance: once
v_gene: TRBV19
len: 16
d_gene: NA
j_gene: TRBJ1-4
CDR3aa: CASSIPLRGHGEKLFF
CDR3nt: TGTGCCAGTAGTATTCCACTGCGAGGGCACGGCGAAAAACTGTTTTTT

abundance: NA
v_gene: TRBV5-1
len: 15
d_gene: NA
j_gene: TRBJ1-6
CDR3aa: CASSLGAASNSPLHF
CDR3nt: TGCGCCAGCAGCTTGGGGGCAGCCAGTAATTCACCCCTCCACTTT

abundance: NA
v_gene: TRBV7-6
len: 18
d_gene: TRBD1
j_gene: TRBJ2-1
CDR3aa: CASSKGARGLDTYNEQFF
CDR3nt: TGTGCCAGCAGCAAAGGTGCCAGGGGGCTTGATACTTACAATGAGCAGTTCTTC

abundance: NA
v_gene: TRBV14
len: 16
d_gene: NA
j_gene: TRBJ2-2
CDR3aa: CASSQYGRVNTGELFF
CDR3nt: TGTGCCAGCAGCCAATACGGCAGGGTGAACACCGGGGAGCTGTTTTTT

abundance: NA
v_gene: TRBV7-2
len: 15
d_gene: TRBD2
j_gene: TRBJ2-1
CDR3aa: CASSSGTSGYNEQFF
CDR3nt: TGTGCCAGCAGCTCCGGGACTAGCGGATACAATGAGCAGTTCTTC

abundance: NA
v_gene: TRBV5-1
len: 14
d_gene: NA
j_gene: TRBJ1-5
CDR3aa: CASSLGGSNQPQHF
CDR3nt: TGCGCCAGCAGCTTGGGGGGCAGCAATCAGCCCCAGCATTTT

abundance: NA
v_gene: TRBV30
len: 13
d_gene: TRBD1
j_gene: TRBJ1-6
CDR3aa: CAWNRDSGSPLHF
CDR3nt: TGTGCCTGGAACAGGGACAGTGGGTCACCCCTCCACTTT

abundance: NA
v_gene: TRBV7-6
len: 14
d_gene: TRBD2
j_gene: TRBJ2-5
CDR3aa: CASSLAGGTETQYF
CDR3nt: TGTGCCAGCAGCTTAGCGGGGGGGACGGAGACCCAGTACTTC

abundance: few
v_gene: TRBV7-2
len: 17
d_gene: TRBD2
j_gene: TRBJ2-4
CDR3aa: CASSLASGGALENIQYF
CDR3nt: TGTGCCAGCAGCTTGGCTAGCGGGGGGGCTCTCGAAAACATTCAGTACTTC

abundance: NA
v_gene: TRBV2
len: 16
d_gene: TRBD1
j_gene: TRBJ2-2
CDR3aa: CASSEMDRGRTGELFF
CDR3nt: TGTGCCAGTAGTGAAATGGACAGGGGGCGCACCGGGGAGCTGTTTTTT

abundance: NA
v_gene: TRBV28
len: 15
d_gene: TRBD2
j_gene: TRBJ2-7
CDR3aa: CASSSASGVKYEQYF
CDR3nt: TGTGCCAGCAGTTCCGCTAGCGGGGTGAAGTACGAGCAGTACTTC

abundance: NA
v_gene: TRBV19
len: 14
d_gene: NA
j_gene: TRBJ2-2
CDR3aa: CASSRGSYTGELFF
CDR3nt: TGTGCCAGTAGTAGGGGCAGCTACACCGGGGAGCTGTTTTTT

abundance: NA
v_gene: TRBV5-3
len: 13
d_gene: NA
j_gene: TRBJ1-1
CDR3aa: CARSWETGCEAFF
CDR3nt: TGTGCCAGAAGCTGGGAAACAGGTTGTGAAGCTTTCTTT

abundance: NA
v_gene: TRBV5-1
len: 15
d_gene: NA
j_gene: TRBJ1-1
CDR3aa: CASSLRGKENTEAFF
CDR3nt: TGCGCCAGCAGCTTGCGAGGGAAGGAGAACACTGAAGCTTTCTTT

abundance: NA
v_gene: TRBV10-2
len: 14
d_gene: TRBD2
j_gene: TRBJ2-7
CDR3aa: CASSEWNGGGEQYF
CDR3nt: TGCGCCAGCAGTGAGTGGAACGGCGGGGGGGAGCAGTACTTC

abundance: NA
v_gene: TRBV7-8
len: 15
d_gene: TRBD1
j_gene: TRBJ2-7
CDR3aa: CASSLATGRDYEQYF
CDR3nt: TGTGCCAGCAGCTTAGCGACAGGGAGAGATTACGAGCAGTACTTC

abundance: NA
v_gene: TRBV6-5
len: 16
d_gene: TRBD2
j_gene: TRBJ2-2
CDR3aa: CASSWGLAGNTGELFF
CDR3nt: TGTGCCAGCAGTTGGGGACTAGCGGGGAACACCGGGGAGCTGTTTTTT

abundance: NA
v_gene: TRBV5-1
len: 17
d_gene: TRBD2
j_gene: TRBJ2-1
CDR3aa: CASSPSAGGSSYNEQFF
CDR3nt: TGCGCCAGCAGCCCGTCGGCGGGGGGGAGCTCCTACAATGAGCAGTTCTTC

abundance: NA
v_gene: TRBV7-2
len: 15
d_gene: TRBD2
j_gene: TRBJ2-7
CDR3aa: CASSFSSGGYYEQYF
CDR3nt: TGTGCCAGCAGCTTTTCTAGCGGGGGGTACTACGAGCAGTACTTC

abundance: NA
v_gene: TRBV7-9
len: 17
d_gene: NA
j_gene: TRBJ1-4
CDR3aa: CASSLGDGLGAKEKLFF
CDR3nt: TGTGCCAGCAGCTTAGGGGACGGACTGGGGGCTAAGGAAAAACTGTTTTTT

abundance: NA
v_gene: TRBV9
len: 14
d_gene: TRBD1
j_gene: TRBJ2-7
CDR3aa: CASSPKGAAYEQYF
CDR3nt: TGTGCCAGCAGCCCCAAGGGGGCAGCCTACGAGCAGTACTTC